This entry features one T cell receptor beta chain sequence. The target antigen is unknown. The data were obtained in a study of Ad26.COV2.S vaccination and SARS-CoV-2 variants. Study-wide context: Intramuscular Ad26.COV2.S at 5x10^10 or 1x10^11 viral particles.

Only in-frame clones appear in the TCRdb table, and some are missing; sequencing was by immunoSEQ multiplex PCR. Here the sample spans hundreds of thousands of clones, about 86% being singletons. Treatment: 15 to 20 received Ad26.COV2.S at low or high dose, single or two shots; about 5 received placebo; per-sample allocation not given. Day 63 after the first vaccine or placebo injection was the time point for sampling. The ends were cut back, 3 bases at V and 5 bases at J, with 14 bases in the middle. The CDR3 is 15 amino acids. Germline V gives CDR1 SGHTA, CDR2 FQGNSA. Study conclusions and caveats: Breadth, reportedly substantial, characterized the spike-specific CD8+ and CD4+ T cell responses after vaccination.

The source is a person aged 18 to 59 who received the Ad26.COV2.S COVID-19 vaccine or a placebo. Sequenced here: peripheral blood, sampled in a trial of Ad26.COV2.S vaccine versus placebo. The chain couples TRBV7-2 to TRBJ1-5; possibly TRBD1 for D (5 bases). The CDR3 bases are TGTGCCAGCAGCTTGGGGCAATTTCGGGATCAGCCCCAGCATTTT. Translated, it gives CASSLGQFRDQPQHF. Using reference TRBV7-2 and TRBJ1-5 for the parts outside the CDR3, the full variable domain is GAGVSQSPSNKVTEKGKDVELRCDPISGHTALYWYRQSLGQGLEFLIYFQGNSAPDKSGLPSDRFSAERTGGSVSTLTIQRTQQEDSAVYLCASSLGQFRDQPQHFGDGTRLSIL.